This T cell receptor beta chain was captured by sequencing in a study of OX40 agonist ivuxolimab in advanced cancers. Method: immunoSEQ multiplex PCR; TCRdb's copy keeps in-frame clones and lacks some. The sample holds tens of thousands of clones, about 89% seen once. Per the germline V gene, CDR1 is LNHDA and CDR2 is SQIVND (reference sequence). Trimming removed 7 bases at V and 9 bases at J, with 13 bases between. This CDR3 is built from 13 residues. V is TRBV19 and J is TRBJ1-6, with a tentative D call TRBD1 (5 bases). The sample in question was CD4+ or CD8+ T cells sorted from blood, obtained in a trial of the OX40 agonist ivuxolimab. The sequence was obtained from an adult with an advanced solid tumor such as melanoma, head and neck, liver or kidney cancer. This CDR3 is CASTRGEVSPLHF. CDR3 coding DNA: TGTGCCAGTACACGGGGGGAAGTTTCACCCCTCCACTTT.